This TCR beta chain was retrieved from a study of blood T cell repertoires in COVID-19. Using immunoSEQ multiplex PCR, the repertoire was profiled, and TCRdb retains in-frame clones only, with some absent. This table has about 67,000 clones, roughly nine tenths appearing once. V lost 4 bases to trimming and J lost 6 bases; unmatched junction nucleotides: 8. This CDR3 comprises 17 residues. CDR1 and CDR2 (germline): SGDLS, YYNGEE. Sequencing input: peripheral blood. The receptor's source is a woman of 80 years or more with acute or convalescent COVID-19. The V call is TRBV9, the J call TRBJ2-1; 15 bases agree with TRBD2. Written as DNA, the CDR3 is TGTGCCAGCAGCCCCCGGACTAGCGGGAGGGGGAGCAATGAGCAGTTCTTC. This sequence encodes CASSPRTSGRGSNEQFF.